This T cell receptor (beta chain) was observed in a study of tumor and adjacent non-tumor tissue in lung cancer. Study at large: On average, productive TCRbeta reads reached about 4 million per sample.

Comments on this clonotype: The antigen is undetermined. The conserved phenylalanine or tryptophan is not found at the CDR3 terminus, so this likely reflects a read error.

RNA was extracted from bulk tissue without any cell sorting. Chemotherapy-naive patients with new lung cancer underwent thoracic surgery in China, August–late 2014. The library came from three nested PCR rounds adapted from ARM-PCR protocols. TCRdb recomputed calls from the multiplex PCR reads with MiXCR, one row per CDR3 protein. Here the sample spans tens of thousands of distinct CDR3 sequences, less than 75% being singletons. The CDR3 consists of 14 residues. CDR1 and CDR2 (germline): WSHSY, SAAADI. Study outcomes and limitations: Tumor repertoires had a smaller top 100 clone share than normal lung. Significantly higher TCR diversity was found in tumor than normal lung.

J is TRBJ1-2 and V is TRBV10-2, with no clear D. The receptor was isolated from a man aged 60-69 years with non-small cell lung cancer. Sequencing was done on a sample of lung tumor tissue. The CDR3 region is CVSSESTCSYGYTY. The CDR3 DNA follows: TGCGTCAGCAGTGAGTCGACTTGTAGCTATGGCTACACCTAC.